Each of the 25 T cell receptor beta chains below was sequenced from the same sample in a study of identical twins. TCRdb re-called the 5' RACE reads with MiXCR, one entry per CDR3 protein. The data show a few hundred thousand distinct CDR3 sequences, roughly 9.5% seen once. These data are also associated with another study on yellow fever vaccine responses in identical twins.

Sample: PBMCs. The receptor source for this set is a woman aged 18-30 years in good health.

This clonotype was counted between two and nine times. The chain uses TRBV4-3 and TRBJ2-1; tentatively, D is TRBD2 (6 bases). Germline loops: CDR1 LGHNA, CDR2 YSLEER. The CDR3 covers 17 residues. V was pared by 0 bases and J by 0 bases, with 12 bases between. The CDR3 DNA sequence: TGCGCCAGCAGCCAAGATCGGGGGACCCTCTCCTACAATGAGCAGTTCTTC. It codes for CASSQDRGTLSYNEQFF.

This clonotype was detected a few times. V gene TRBV6-1 combines with J gene TRBJ2-3; the match to TRBD1 covers 8 bases. This CDR3 is built from 14 residues. Germline V gives CDR1 MNHNS, CDR2 SASEGT. V lost 4 bases and J lost 4; bases outside the gene matches: 4. The DNA for the CDR3 is TGTGCCAGCAGTGGACAGGGGCGGGCAGATACGCAGTATTTT. This translates into CASSGQGRADTQYF.

The chain is built from TRBV10-3 and TRBJ2-2; 8 positions agree with TRBD1. Germline CDR1 reads ENHRY; CDR2 reads SYGVKD. The V gene end was trimmed by 6 bases and the J gene end by 1 base; junction bases not matched to a gene: 1. The CDR3 totals 14 residues. The DNA for the CDR3 is TGTGCCATCAGGGGGACAGGGAACACCGGGGAGCTGTTTTTT. Translating it yields CAIRGTGNTGELFF.

The V and J genes are TRBV6-5 and TRBJ2-7, with TRBD2 identical over 8 bases. V was pared by 0 bases and J by 3 bases, with 4 bases of the junction left unmatched. Germline CDR1 and CDR2: MNHEY and SVGAGI. The CDR3 runs 15 residues. CDR3 sequence reads: CASSYSKGLGYEQYF. DNA of the CDR3: TGTGCCAGCAGTTACTCGAAGGGACTAGGCTACGAGCAGTACTTC.

This chain links TRBV7-9 with TRBJ2-1; the D is unclear. Trimming stripped 0 bases from V and 0 bases from J, with 6 bases between. This CDR3 contains 15 residues. The germline CDR1 and CDR2 sequences are SEHNR and FQNEAQ (reference sequence). CDR3 amino acids: CASSLAVPSYNEQFF. The CDR3 DNA follows: TGTGCCAGCAGCTTAGCCGTCCCCTCCTACAATGAGCAGTTCTTC.

The chain joins TRBV5-5 to TRBJ2-7; D is unresolved. The CDR3 has 14 residues. V lost 4 bases and J lost 5, with 16 bases in between. Germline values: CDR1 SGHKS, CDR2 YYEKEE (reference sequence). CDR3 nucleotides: TGTGCCAGCAGCCCCCTGACGGCCGACGACGAGCAGTACTTC. Residues: CASSPLTADDEQYF.

The chain combines TRBV12-5 with TRBJ2-5; D not resolved. Germline V gives CDR1 LGHNT, CDR2 FRNRAP. Trimming shortened V by 9 bases and J by 5 bases, and 16 bases separated the two germline ends. The CDR3 sequence is 13 residues long. CDR3 loop: CASLRHLGETQYF. The CDR3 DNA reads TGTGCTAGCCTGAGACACCTCGGCGAGACCCAGTACTTC.

Here the CDR3 DNA reads TGTGCCAGCAGTTTTCGGGCTAGCGGTTCCTACGAGCAGTACTTC. Translated, it gives CASSFRASGSYEQYF. The chain recombines TRBV12-3 or TRBV12-4 with TRBJ2-7, with TRBD2 matching over 7 bases. This CDR3 is 15 amino acids long. V trimming: 3 bases; J trimming: 1 base; junction bases outside the gene matches: 6.

As to this clonotype: A much larger clonotype is one base distant, so this may be a read error. This rearrangement joins TRBV9 to TRBJ2-7, with D possibly TRBD2 on 5 matching bases. Germline loops: CDR1 SGDLS, CDR2 YYNGEE. The CDR3 loop spans 15 amino acids. DNA for the CDR3: TGTGCCTGCAGCCATCACAGCGGTCCGCTTGACGAGCAGTACTTC. It yields the protein CACSHHSGPLDEQYF.

A few counts support this clonotype. The chain has TRBV27 and TRBJ1-6, with 11 bases aligning to TRBD1. Germline-derived CDR1 and CDR2 are MNHEY and SMNVEV (reference sequence). Trimming removed 6 bases from V and 8 bases from J; junction bases left unmatched: 6. CDR3 length equals 15 residues. CDR3 coding DNA: TGTGCCAGCAGAACGGGGACAGGGGGAGATTCACCCCTCCACTTT. This gives the protein CASRTGTGGDSPLHF.

Many counts were recorded for this clonotype. The chain joins TRBV3-1 to TRBJ2-1, with 10 bases matching TRBD2. Trimming cost V 4 bases and J 5 bases; bases outside gene matches: 8. The CDR3 is made up of 16 amino acids. The germline V gene has CDR1 LGHDT and CDR2 YNNKEL (reference sequence). The chain's CDR3 is CASSPRGLAGDNEQFF. The CDR3 coding sequence is TGTGCCAGCAGCCCGAGAGGCCTAGCGGGAGACAATGAGCAGTTCTTC.

The chain carries TRBV6-5 and TRBJ1-3; D may be TRBD1 (5 bases). V dropped 2 bases and J dropped 2 bases, with 16 bases sitting between them. The CDR3 runs to 17 residues. Per the germline V gene, CDR1 is MNHEY and CDR2 is SVGAGI. CDR3 coding DNA: TGTGCCAGCAGTTACATTTGGCAGGGTCCGGCTGGAAACACCATATATTTT. It specifies CASSYIWQGPAGNTIYF.

This clonotype was picked up many times. The chain has TRBV12-3 or TRBV12-4 and TRBJ2-7; D perhaps matches TRBD1 (6 bases). CDR3 size: 14 residues. Trimming removed 7 bases at V and 4 bases at J, with 17 bases between. The CDR3 region has the DNA TGTGCCAGCACTGACGACAGGTCCTTTTACGAGCAGTACTTC. Its translation is CASTDDRSFYEQYF.

This clonotype was recorded many times. The chain couples TRBV4-3 to TRBJ2-7, with D possibly called TRBD1 or TRBD2 (6 bases each). The ends were cut back, 0 bases at V and 3 bases at J, with 15 bases in the middle. The germline CDR1 and CDR2 sequences are LGHNA and YSLEER. The CDR3 runs to 16 residues. In DNA form, the CDR3 reads TGCGCCAGCAGCCAAGAAGGGGGGACCGCCCTCTACGAGCAGTACTTC. It encodes CASSQEGGTALYEQYF.

Ten or more counts support this clonotype. J is TRBJ2-7 and V is TRBV5-1; no firm D call. CDR3 size: 12 residues. The germline V gene encodes CDR1 SGHRS and CDR2 YFSETQ. The germline V and J ends were trimmed by 0 bases and 5 bases, with 6 bases remaining between them. The chain's CDR3 is CASSLGPHEQYF. CDR3 DNA sequence: TGCGCCAGCAGCTTGGGGCCCCACGAGCAGTACTTC.

This clonotype was seen more than once but under ten times. The CDR3 region has the DNA TGCGCCAGCAGCCCCCTGGATGAGACGAACACCGGGGAGCTGTTTTTT. This encodes CASSPLDETNTGELFF. The rearrangement links TRBV4-3 to TRBJ2-2; D is unresolved. V lost 4 bases and J lost 0, with 12 bases in between. In germline, CDR1 is LGHNA, CDR2 YSLEER. The CDR3 has 16 residues.

This clonotype was counted between two and nine times. The chain combines TRBV20-1 with TRBJ2-7; 10 bases line up with TRBD2. Germline CDR1 and CDR2: DFQATT and SNEGSKA (reference sequence). CDR3 length: 14 amino acids. V was clipped by 3 bases and J by 2 bases; unmatched bases: 4. CDR3 bases: TGCAGTGCTAGTAAAGCGGGAGGGACCTACGAGCAGTACTTC. It translates to CSASKAGGTYEQYF.

In its sample, this clonotype was seen a few times. The CDR3 coding sequence is TGTGCCACCAGCAGAGCGGGCAGCTCCTACAATGAGCAGTTCTTC. Translation: CATSRAGSSYNEQFF. The chain has TRBV15 and TRBJ2-1; D is uncertain. CDR3 size: 15 residues. The germline V gene has CDR1 LNHNV and CDR2 YYDKDF (reference sequence). The ends were cut back, 1 base at V and 0 bases at J, with 7 bases in the middle.

This sequence joins TRBV5-5 and TRBJ2-5; D is perhaps TRBD1 or TRBD2 (5 bases each). The V end was cut by 3 bases, the J end by 4 bases, with 7 bases between. Looked up from germline, CDR1 is SGHKS and CDR2 is YYEKEE (reference sequence). The CDR3 has 12 residues. CDR3 coding DNA: TGTGCCAGCAGCTGTGGGGGAGAGACCCAGTACTTC. Residues: CASSCGGETQYF.

The rearrangement joins TRBV5-1 to TRBJ2-3, with D maybe TRBD2 (7 bases). CDR1 is SGHRS and CDR2 is YFSETQ in the germline V gene. CDR3 length equals 15 residues. The germline V and J ends were trimmed by 4 bases and 5 bases, with 17 bases remaining between them. Written as DNA, the CDR3 is TGCGCCAGCAGCACGGGGGGCGGTAGAGGAGATACGCAGTATTTT. Its protein is CASSTGGGRGDTQYF. Looking up the rest from reference TRBV5-1 and TRBJ2-3 gives the full variable domain: KAGVTQTPRYLIKTRGQQVTLSCSPISGHRSVSWYQQTPGQGLQFLFEYFSETQRNKGNFPGRFSGRQFSNSRSEMNVSTLELGDSALYLCASSTGGGRGDTQYFGPGTRLTVL.

In this sample, this clonotype turned up a few times. V and J are TRBV29-1 and TRBJ2-7; TRBD1 is a possible D gene (6 bases). The ends were cut back, 6 bases at V and 4 bases at J, with 19 bases in the middle. The CDR3 totals 14 residues. The V gene's germline CDR1 is SQVTM and CDR2 ANQGSEA. Here the CDR3 DNA reads TGCAGCGTCGCTAAGACAGGATCATTTTACGAGCAGTACTTC. Its protein is CSVAKTGSFYEQYF.

The genes are TRBV29-1 and TRBJ2-3; D is possibly TRBD1 (5 bases). Trimming took off 4 bases at V and 3 bases at J, with 11 bases between the two ends. Germline CDR1 SQVTM, CDR2 ANQGSEA. CDR3 size: 13 residues. The CDR3 DNA follows: TGCAGCGTTGGGGTAGGGGATACAGATACGCAGTATTTT. Translating gives CSVGVGDTDTQYF.

This clonotype was counted at least ten times. The chain combines TRBV5-5 with TRBJ2-1, with TRBD2 matching 11 bases. CDR3 size: 17 residues. The ends lost 3 bases at V and 0 bases at J; junction bases unmatched: 5. Per germline, CDR1 SGHKS and CDR2 YYEKEE (reference sequence). CDR3 sequence reads: CASSSSSGRSSYNEQFF. CDR3 in DNA: TGTGCCAGCAGCTCCTCTAGCGGGAGGAGCTCCTACAATGAGCAGTTCTTC.

This clonotype was found a few times. Germline and junction disagree at one end, which may indicate a read error. This chain connects TRBV20-1 to TRBJ2-1; weak D call: TRBD2 (6 bases). CDR1 is DFQATT and CDR2 is SNEGSKA in the germline V gene (reference sequence). The CDR3 is 17 residues long. The DNA for the CDR3 is TGCTGTGCTAGAGATCGGGGAGGAGCGGATTTCTACAATGAGCAGTTCTTC. Translating it yields CCARDRGGADFYNEQFF.

The genes are TRBV27 and TRBJ2-7; the D is unclear. Germline V gives CDR1 MNHEY, CDR2 SMNVEV (reference sequence). Trimming shortened V by 9 bases and J by 3 bases, and 18 bases separated the two germline ends. The CDR3 sequence is 14 residues long. The CDR3 sequence is CASSDRELGYEQYF. The CDR3 nucleotides are TGTGCCAGTTCGGATCGAGAGTTAGGCTACGAGCAGTACTTC.